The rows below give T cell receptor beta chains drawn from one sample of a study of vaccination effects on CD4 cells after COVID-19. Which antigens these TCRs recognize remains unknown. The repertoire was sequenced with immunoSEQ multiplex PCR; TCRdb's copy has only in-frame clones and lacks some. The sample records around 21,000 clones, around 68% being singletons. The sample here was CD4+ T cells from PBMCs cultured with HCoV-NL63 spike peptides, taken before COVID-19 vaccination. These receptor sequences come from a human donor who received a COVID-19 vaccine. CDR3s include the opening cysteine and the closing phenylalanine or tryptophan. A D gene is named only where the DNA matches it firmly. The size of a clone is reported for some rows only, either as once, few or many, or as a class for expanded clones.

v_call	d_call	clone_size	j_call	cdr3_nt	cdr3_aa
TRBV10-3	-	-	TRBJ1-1	TGTGCCATCAGTGAGCCCAAACTGAGGGGAGGGGGAACTGAAGCTTTCTTT	CAISEPKLRGGGTEAFF
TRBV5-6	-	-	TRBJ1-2	TGTGCCAGCAGCTTGCGGGGGGCCAGCGGCTACACCTTC	CASSLRGASGYTF
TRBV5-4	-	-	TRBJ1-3	TGTGCCAGCAGTAGAGCGGGGCAGCCTGGAAACACCATATATTTT	CASSRAGQPGNTIYF
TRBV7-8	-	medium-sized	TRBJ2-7	TGTGCCAGCAGCTTAGGTCCCAGCGGGGAGCAGTACTTC	CASSLGPSGEQYF
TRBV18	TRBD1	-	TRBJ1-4	TGTGCCAGCTCACGAGACAGGGCCCGCAATGAAAAACTGTTTTTT	CASSRDRARNEKLFF
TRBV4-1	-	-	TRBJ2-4	TGCGCCAGCAGCGGGGGCATTCAGTACTTC	CASSGGIQYF
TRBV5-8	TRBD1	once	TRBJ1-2	TGTGCCAGCAGCTCCGACACGGGACAGGGAGGCTATGGCTACACCTTC	CASSSDTGQGGYGYTF
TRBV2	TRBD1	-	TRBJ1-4	TGTGCCAGCAGACAGGGGAGTGAAAAACTGTTTTTT	CASRQGSEKLFF
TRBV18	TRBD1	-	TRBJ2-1	TGTGCCAGCTCGCACAACTACAGGGGGAAGTCCTACAATGAGCAGTTCTTC	CASSHNYRGKSYNEQFF
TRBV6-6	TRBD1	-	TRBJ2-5	TGTGCCAGCAGTTATGGGACAGCCCAAGAGACCCAGTACTTC	CASSYGTAQETQYF
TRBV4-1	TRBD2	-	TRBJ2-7	TGCGCCAGCAGCCAAATCCAAACTTCTAGCGGTACTAGCTCCTACGAGCAGTACTTC	CASSQIQTSSGTSSYEQYF
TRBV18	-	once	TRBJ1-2	TGTGCCAGCTCACCACCGGCCAGGGGAGGTCATGGCTACACCTTC	CASSPPARGGHGYTF
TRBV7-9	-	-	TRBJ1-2	TGTGCCAGCAGCTTTCGGGCCTCTGGCTACACCTTC	CASSFRASGYTF
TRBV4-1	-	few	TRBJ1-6	TGCGCCAGCAGCCAAGATCTTCTCCAGGGACCACAATATAATTCACCCCTCCACTTT	CASSQDLLQGPQYNSPLHF
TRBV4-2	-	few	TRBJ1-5	TGTGCCAGCAGCCAAGAACCGTCCGGTCAGCCCCAGCATTTT	CASSQEPSGQPQHF
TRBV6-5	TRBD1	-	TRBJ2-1	TGTGCCAGCAGTTACGGGACAGGGAGGTCAAATGAGCAGTTCTTC	CASSYGTGRSNEQFF
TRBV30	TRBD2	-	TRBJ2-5	TGTGCCTGGAACTCCGCCGGGACTAAATACTTC	CAWNSAGTKYF